These T cell receptor beta chains were read from a single sample in a study of OX40 agonist ivuxolimab in advanced cancers. Generated by immunoSEQ multiplex PCR, the TCRdb table keeps only in-frame clones and is missing some. The sample has 11,000 to 15,000 clones, approximately 77% seen once. The material was CD4+ or CD8+ T cells sorted from blood, obtained in a trial of the OX40 agonist ivuxolimab. These receptors originate from an adult with an advanced solid tumor such as melanoma, head and neck, liver or kidney cancer. CDR3s include the opening cysteine and the closing phenylalanine or tryptophan.

CASSEGGTGANVLTF	TRBV6-1	TRBJ2-6
CASSLIPGASGSIQYF	TRBV28	TRBJ2-4
CSVDTGTEPYGYTF	TRBV29-1	TRBJ1-2
CASSLVRTEKETQYF	TRBV13	TRBJ2-5
CASSGHAPGNTIYF	TRBV10-1	TRBJ1-3
CASSYSERMQTQYF	TRBV6-5	TRBJ2-5
CASSLMQGGEAFF	TRBV27	TRBJ1-1
CASSSSGTWNTEAFF	TRBV13	TRBJ1-1
CASSLGTRNTEAFF	TRBV28	TRBJ1-1
CASSDGDTDTQYF	TRBV10-1	TRBJ2-3
CASSQDTGSSYEQYF	TRBV4-3	TRBJ2-7
CATNTQEQAPQYF	TRBV2	TRBJ2-7
CASSLRDSYTDTQYF	TRBV7-3	TRBJ2-3
CASSSSITYEQYF	TRBV6-6	TRBJ2-7
CASSSGSGQHNYGYTF	TRBV28	TRBJ1-2
CASSTRLTYTGELFF	TRBV19	TRBJ2-2
CSVLGGTSGSYEQYF	TRBV29-1	TRBJ2-7
CASSPDRDYNQPQHF	TRBV19	TRBJ1-5
CASSPYRVGLFF	TRBV7-6	TRBJ2-2
CASSQGGGVNQPQHF	TRBV4-3	TRBJ1-5
CASKWAVGELFF	TRBV6-5	-
CASSLVRSTEAFF	TRBV11-3	TRBJ1-1
CASTRDGSYEQYF	TRBV28	TRBJ2-7
CASSEQGSTGELFF	TRBV10-1	TRBJ2-2
CASRTGGSETQYF	TRBV5-6	TRBJ2-5
CASSLGTGDTGELFF	TRBV4-1	TRBJ2-2
CASSPSDKQPQHF	TRBV6-5	TRBJ1-5
CASSRTGGYNEQFF	TRBV6-5	TRBJ2-1
CASSYSTGIPYGYTF	TRBV6-9	TRBJ1-2
CASSLGHAGSGRGYTF	TRBV7-9	TRBJ1-2
CASSIFALDEQFF	TRBV19	TRBJ2-1
CASSPGTHSYNEQFF	TRBV9	TRBJ2-1
CASRPGQGGAYTF	TRBV9	TRBJ1-2
CASSLGTVNTGELFF	TRBV28	TRBJ2-2
CASSPGGRVNEQFF	TRBV4-3	TRBJ2-1
CATSRDLRNYNEQFF	TRBV15	TRBJ2-1
CASSEAQEHSWF	TRBV27	TRBJ2-7
CASSSGTSDYYNEQFF	TRBV6-6	TRBJ2-1
CASNQGDGYYGYTF	TRBV5-4	TRBJ1-2
CASSIGATYEQYF	TRBV19	TRBJ2-7
CASSLLEGGSTEAFF	TRBV11-2	TRBJ1-1
CASSVVPTDTQYF	TRBV9	TRBJ2-3
CASSLSLQVDYGYLDEQYF	TRBV28	TRBJ2-7
CASTSAVPYNQPQHF	TRBV6-5	TRBJ1-5
CASPRQGNYGYTF	TRBV2	TRBJ1-2
CASSDRGGTEAFF	TRBV14	TRBJ1-1
CASSLSTGSNQPQHF	TRBV27	TRBJ1-5
CASSSLAGISGNTIYF	TRBV27	TRBJ1-3
CASSSDRTGDHGQPQHF	TRBV28	TRBJ1-5
CASSLDPAGGNQPQHF	TRBV28	TRBJ1-5
CASSLRSSLGAGREKLFF	TRBV28	TRBJ1-4
CASSSGQDYGYTF	TRBV7-9	TRBJ1-2
CASSDYPREQYF	TRBV2	TRBJ2-7